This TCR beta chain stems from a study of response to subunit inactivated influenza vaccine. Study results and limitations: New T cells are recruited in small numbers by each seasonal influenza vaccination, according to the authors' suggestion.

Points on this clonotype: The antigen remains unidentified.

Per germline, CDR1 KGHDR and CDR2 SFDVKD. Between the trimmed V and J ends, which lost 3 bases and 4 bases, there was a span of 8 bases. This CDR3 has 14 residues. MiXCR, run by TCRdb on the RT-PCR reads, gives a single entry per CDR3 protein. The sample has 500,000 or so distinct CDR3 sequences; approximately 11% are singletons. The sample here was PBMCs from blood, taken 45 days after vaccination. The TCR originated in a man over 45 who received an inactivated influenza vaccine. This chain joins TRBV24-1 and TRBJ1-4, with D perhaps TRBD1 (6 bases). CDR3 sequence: CATSDRQDNEKLFF. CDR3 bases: TGTGCCACCAGTGATCGACAGGATAATGAAAAACTGTTTTTT.